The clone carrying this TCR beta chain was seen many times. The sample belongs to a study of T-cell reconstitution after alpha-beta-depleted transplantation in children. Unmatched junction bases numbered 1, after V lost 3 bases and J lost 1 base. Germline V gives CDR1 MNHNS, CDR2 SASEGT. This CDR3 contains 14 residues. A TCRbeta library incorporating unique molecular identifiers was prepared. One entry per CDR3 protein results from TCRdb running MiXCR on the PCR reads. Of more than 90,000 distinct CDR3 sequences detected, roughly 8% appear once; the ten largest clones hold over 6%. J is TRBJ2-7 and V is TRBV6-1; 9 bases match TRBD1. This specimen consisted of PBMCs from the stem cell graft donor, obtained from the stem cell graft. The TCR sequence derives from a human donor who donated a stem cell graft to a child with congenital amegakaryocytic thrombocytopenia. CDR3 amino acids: CASSETGGSYEQYF. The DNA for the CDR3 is TGTGCCAGCAGTGAGACAGGGGGGTCCTACGAGCAGTACTTC.